This entry describes one T cell receptor (beta chain). Its specific antigen is unknown. Base qualities are not recorded, but no much larger clone differs from it by a single base. This CDR3 is also generated by other DNA sequences in the sample. These data belong to a study of shared clonotypes between healthy human individuals (dated by TCRdb to 2018 to 2020). Concerning the study at large: The cohort comprised two women and three men aged 18 to 49 years. For each donor, CD4 naive and CD4 memory were each run on three plates, CD8 naive on two plates, and CD8 memory on one plate. To estimate repertoire size and how much clonotype sharing occurs between individuals, the study deeply sequenced the blood TCR repertoires of 5 or 6 healthy adults. Different laboratories and diverse techniques were used to prepare libraries and sequence TCR repertoires, to increase sequencing depth and limit assay-specific biases. Leukapheresis yielded between about 0.94 and 8.9 billion PBMCs per donor. Broad study findings and their caveats: Because the study included only a small number of donors, the genetic and exposure-history diversity represented was limited. Sampling was restricted to blood, and TCR repertoires in tissues likely differ from the TCR repertoires found in blood. Pairwise subsampling led to the expectation that sequencing depth would affect the degree of clonotype sharing among donors. Rarefaction of sorted-subset datasets indicated incomplete sequencing despite the large sequencing depth. Across a handful of donors, roughly 5% of naive CD4, roughly 3.8% of naive CD8, roughly 2.3% of memory CD4, and 0.4% of memory CD8 clonotypes were shared. Larger estimated clonotype richness was generally found for naive subsets than for memory subsets. Compared with non-shared clonotypes, clonotypes shared by all four sorted-subset donors had higher generation probabilities.

Using the deep immunoSEQ assay, multiplex PCR amplified TCR CDR3 regions from genomic DNA. Genomic DNA extracted from each cell subset was distributed evenly over all wells of several immunoSEQ 96-well plates, and each plate served as one replicate. For sorted subsets, each replicate PCR was loaded with 200 ng genomic DNA, equivalent to 25,000 to 35,000 T cell genomes. Purified libraries were quantified with a Qubit 3.0 fluorometer, sized on a Bioanalyzer 2100, and re-quantified with the KAPA Library Quantification kit. Every immunoSEQ 96-well plate was sequenced on a dedicated single-read 150-cycle Illumina NextSeq 550 flow cell. Regarding the original processing steps: Because only junctional sequences without quality scores were contained in the immunoSEQ output, filtering matching that applied to full-length reads could not be performed. Sequences were annotated with PyIR, a Python wrapper for IgBLAST v1.9, and V/J genes and CDR3 were assigned using IMGT germline references. Any read was removed if the V/J assignment was weak (E-value above 1e-6), the CDR3 was missing, or the read contained stop codons, out-of-frame junctions, or ambiguous translated residues. V3J clonotypes were defined by identical inferred V gene, J gene, and CDR3 amino acid sequence. Percentage overlap between repertoires was computed as shared unique clonotypes divided by the size of the smaller repertoire. Richness of each repertoire was evaluated using RTK rarefaction, the Chao1 estimator, and Recon v2.1 estimates of unobserved clonotypes. OLGA was used to compute generation probabilities for all TCRbeta clonotypes that the gDNA method yielded from four donors. In TCRdb, the immuneACCESS table is reduced to in-frame sequences with V and J assigned. These tables do not hold every clone; where another copy was compared, an unresolved V gene accounts for under half, and the others remain unexplained. D and trimming were read from the DNA, whereas the V and J calls and clone size are those reported in that table. The sample data list about 2 million clones, and roughly 94% of these were observed just once. Clones ranked in the top ten supply about 1.1% of the sample.

CD8 naive samples were CD45RO-negative cells positively selected for CCR7, giving a CD45RA+CCR7+ population that excluded TemRA cells. Donors were healthy HIV-negative adults with no recently reported acute infections or vaccinations. Every donor was a Caucasian adult living in Nashville, Tennessee, USA. Blood was collected by leukapheresis, and PBMCs were isolated by Ficoll-Histopaque density gradient centrifugation and then cryopreserved in liquid nitrogen vapor phase. Analytical flow cytometry was used to check the purity and quantity of every magnetically sorted T cell population. From each sorted fraction, genomic DNA was isolated and quantified by UV absorbance on a Nanodrop 2000c. The CDR3 has 15 amino acids, counting the end cysteine and phenylalanine. Solely the CDR3 DNA is kept, with 45 bases framed from the first base. V loses 2 bases at its end and J loses 4 bases; junction bases beyond the gene matches: 4. The germline V gene yields MNHEY for CDR1 and SVGAGI for CDR2.

This sequence originates from a man younger than 30 in good health. The sequence links TRBV6-5 to TRBJ2-7, with 11 central nucleotides matching TRBD1. Sequencing was performed on naive CD8+ T cells sorted from blood. According to the study, the label for this sample's cell subset or site signals: CD45RA+CCR7+. The DNA is TGTGCCAGCAGTTACGGACAGGGGGCCGGGTACGAGCAGTACTTC. Translation gives CASSYGQGAGYEQYF.